This TCR beta chain was sequenced in a study of CD8+CD57+ T cells in acquired aplastic anemia. General study findings and limits: Patients showed no significant difference from controls in CD8+ Simpson's diversity.

With regard to this clonotype: Its specificity is not known.

Profiling of TCR beta VDJ combinations and CDR3 sequences used genomic DNA as template. MiXCR, run by TCRdb on the reads, gives a single entry per CDR3 protein. Among around 150,000 distinct CDR3 sequences, 35% to 50% were seen once, and the ten largest hold 8% to 9%. V lost 4 bases, J lost 6 bases, and 15 bases lay in between. Germline V gene data show CDR1 as LNHDA and CDR2 as SQIVND (reference sequence). The CDR3 covers 15 residues. The receptor's source is a human donor in good health, serving as a control. The V and J genes are TRBV19 and TRBJ1-4; a possible D gene is TRBD1 (5 bases). The sequenced sample was sorted CD4+, CD8+, or CD8+CD57+ T cells (not recorded which) from PBMCs. The CDR3 loop reads CASSSGGSADEKLFF. DNA of the CDR3: TGTGCCAGTAGTAGTGGGGGGTCAGCGGATGAAAAACTGTTTTTT.